Below are 14 T cell receptor beta chains sequenced from a single sample in a study of blood T cell repertoires in COVID-19. Using immunoSEQ multiplex PCR, the repertoire was profiled, and TCRdb retains in-frame clones only, with some absent. The table records over 140,000 clones, 60% to 85% of them present only once. Sequenced input: peripheral blood. The receptors shown here come from a woman of 80 years or more with active or convalescent COVID-19.

The V call is TRBV9, the J call TRBJ1-1, with D unclear. Germline lookup yields CDR1 SGDLS and CDR2 YYNGEE. V lost 1 base and J lost 5, with 9 bases in between. The CDR3 totals 13 residues. The CDR3 loop is CASSVQVGTEAFF. CDR3 DNA: TGTGCCAGCAGCGTACAGGTTGGGACTGAAGCTTTCTTT.

The rearrangement joins TRBV7-9 to TRBJ1-3, with TRBD1 identical over 12 bases. CDR1 is SEHNR, CDR2 FQNEAQ, per germline (reference sequence). CDR3 size: 19 residues. V lost 3 bases to trimming and J lost 3 bases; unmatched junction nucleotides: 12. CDR3 protein: CASSFSGTGGSSDGNTIYF. CDR3 in DNA: TGTGCCAGCAGCTTCTCCGGGACAGGGGGCAGTTCGGATGGAAACACCATATATTTT.

The gene calls are TRBV3-1 (or the pseudogene TRBV3-2) and TRBJ2-5; no clear D. The germline V and J ends were trimmed by 1 base and 5 bases, with 5 bases remaining between them. CDR1 and CDR2 from the germline V gene are LGHDT and YNNKEL (reference sequence). The CDR3 covers 12 residues. The CDR3, as DNA: TGTGCCAGCAGCCAAGGGGCGGAGACCCAGTACTTC. The encoded protein is CASSQGAETQYF.

This clone was found a few times. The chain carries TRBV3-1 (or the pseudogene TRBV3-2) and TRBJ1-2; 7 nucleotides line up with TRBD1. J lost 2 bases, V lost 5 bases, and 11 bases had no gene match. The CDR3 is 16 residues long. CDR1 and CDR2 (germline): LGHDT, YNNKEL (reference sequence). CDR3 protein: CASSTRRQGGNYGYTF. In DNA form, the CDR3 reads TGTGCCAGCAGCACCCGCCGACAGGGCGGCAACTATGGCTACACCTTC.

V and J are TRBV10-3 and TRBJ1-1; D is ambiguous. This CDR3 has 12 residues. CDR1 is ENHRY, CDR2 SYGVKD, per germline. V was clipped by 3 bases and J by 8 bases, with 10 bases between them. The CDR3 here is CAISDRIREAFF. In DNA form, the CDR3 reads TGTGCCATCAGTGACAGGATTCGGGAAGCTTTCTTT.

The rearrangement uses TRBV6-5 and TRBJ1-4; 10 nucleotides agree with TRBD1. Germline V lookup: CDR1 MNHEY, CDR2 SVGAGI. There are 13 residues in the CDR3. Germline trimming cut 6 bases from V and 8 bases from J; bases unmatched to any gene: 3. CDR3 residues: CASRRDRGEKLFF. For the CDR3, the DNA is TGTGCCAGCAGGAGGGACAGGGGCGAAAAACTGTTTTTT.

V usage is TRBV3-1 (or the pseudogene TRBV3-2) and J usage is TRBJ1-4; possible D gene TRBD1, 5 bases. The germline V gene has CDR1 LGHDT and CDR2 YNNKEL (reference sequence). The V and J ends lost 2 bases and 8 bases respectively, with 9 bases between them. The CDR3 length is 13 residues. The CDR3 sequence: CASSQQGREKLFF. The DNA of the CDR3 is TGTGCCAGCAGCCAACAGGGAAGAGAAAAACTGTTTTTT.

CDR3 protein: CALGTRTEAFF. The CDR3 bases are TGTGCCCTCGGGACTCGCACTGAAGCTTTCTTT. The V call is TRBV30, the J call TRBJ1-1, with a weak D call TRBD1 (5 bases). CDR3 size: 11 residues. The V gene's germline CDR1 is GTSNPN and CDR2 SVGIG (reference sequence). With 8 bases removed from V and 4 bases from J, the gap between germline ends came to 11 bases. The complete variable domain, with remaining parts taken from reference TRBV30 and TRBJ1-1, reads SQTIHQWPATLVQPVGSPLSLECTVEGTSNPNLYWYRQAAGRGLQLLFYSVGIGQISSEVPQNLSASRPQDRQFILSSKKLLLSDSGFYLCALGTRTEAFFGQGTRLTVV.

This chain joins TRBV15 and TRBJ2-1, with D possibly matching TRBD2 (6 bases). The germline V and J ends were trimmed by 5 bases and 10 bases, with 15 bases remaining between them. Germline lookup yields CDR1 LNHNV and CDR2 YYDKDF (reference sequence). The CDR3 is made up of 13 amino acids. The CDR3: CATSYGGTREQFF. Here the CDR3 DNA reads TGTGCCACCAGCTACGGGGGTACACGGGAGCAGTTCTTC.

The chain links TRBV6-5 to TRBJ1-2, with 7 bases aligning to TRBD1. CDR1 and CDR2 (germline): MNHEY, SVGAGI. This CDR3 has 14 amino acids. V was clipped by 6 bases and J by 4 bases; unmatched bases: 8. This CDR3 is CASSYTRQGYGYTF. The CDR3 nucleotides read TGTGCCAGCAGCTATACCCGACAGGGCTATGGCTACACCTTC.

The chain couples TRBV27 to TRBJ1-2; 10 nucleotides align to TRBD1. CDR3 length: 15 residues. Trimming removed 5 bases from V and 8 bases from J; junction bases left unmatched: 11. The germline gives CDR1 MNHEY, CDR2 SMNVEV (reference sequence). The CDR3 region is CASSRRDRGGEGYTF. The CDR3 DNA reads as TGTGCCAGCAGTCGCCGGGACAGGGGAGGAGAAGGCTACACCTTC.

This clone occurred a few times. The V call is TRBV7-3, the J call TRBJ2-2, with D maybe TRBD1 (6 bases). The germline V gene encodes CDR1 SGHTA and CDR2 FQGTGA. This CDR3 is built from 14 residues. V was clipped by 3 bases and J by 7 bases, with 12 bases between them. CDR3 bases: TGTGCCAGCAGCTTGGGACAAAAGGGCGGGGAGCTGTTTTTT. This encodes CASSLGQKGGELFF.

The V call is TRBV5-1, the J call TRBJ1-5; TRBD1 agrees at 9 bases. The CDR3 sequence is 18 residues long. The trim removed 0 bases at V and 0 bases at J, leaving 7 bases unmatched. Germline-derived CDR1 and CDR2 are SGHRS and YFSETQ. CDR3 protein: CASSLAPTGGYSNQPQHF. The CDR3 DNA is TGCGCCAGCAGCTTGGCCCCGACAGGGGGTTATAGCAATCAGCCCCAGCATTTT.

V and J are TRBV25-1 and TRBJ1-1; D gene ambiguous. Deletions cut 6 bases from V and 0 bases from J, with 11 bases between. Germline values: CDR1 MGHDK, CDR2 SYGVNS. The CDR3 extends over 14 amino acids. Here the CDR3 DNA reads TGTGCCAGCAGGTCCCATTCGGTGAACACTGAAGCTTTCTTT. Translated: CASRSHSVNTEAFF.